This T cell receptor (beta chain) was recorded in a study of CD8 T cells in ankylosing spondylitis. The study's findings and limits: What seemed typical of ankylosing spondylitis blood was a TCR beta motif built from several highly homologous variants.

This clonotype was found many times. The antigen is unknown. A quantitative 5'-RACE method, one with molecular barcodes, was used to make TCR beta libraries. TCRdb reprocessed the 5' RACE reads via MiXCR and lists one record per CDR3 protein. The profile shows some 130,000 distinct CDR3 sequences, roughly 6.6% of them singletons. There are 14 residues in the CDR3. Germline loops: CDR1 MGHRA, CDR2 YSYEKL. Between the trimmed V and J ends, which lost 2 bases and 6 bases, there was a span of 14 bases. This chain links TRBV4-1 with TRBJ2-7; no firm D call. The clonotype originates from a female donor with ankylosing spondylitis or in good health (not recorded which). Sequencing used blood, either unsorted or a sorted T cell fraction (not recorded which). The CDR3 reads CASSQLRGRGEQYF. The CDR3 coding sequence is TGCGCCAGCAGCCAACTCCGTGGCCGTGGCGAGCAGTACTTC.